This T cell receptor beta chain was found in a study of blood T cell repertoires in COVID-19 (TCRdb year 2020). With regard to the full study: Recovered participants in ImmuneRACE Cohort 3 were defined by two consecutive negative NP/OP PCR tests, clearance by a healthcare professional, or resolution of symptoms. HLA class I and class II types, where available, came from metadata supplied by the sample provider rather than from assay-based typing. Samples were obtained from the ongoing ImmuneRACE study (first 160 participants) and from 1,254 subjects provided by 6 global collaborators. The collaborator samples originated in the United States, Italy and Spain and spanned the acute and convalescent phases of COVID-19. Sample metadata almost always included a de-identified subject ID, COVID-19 status, age in years and sex. A freely available public database, intended as a resource for researchers studying the immune response to SARS-CoV-2, is where the repertoires were released. The dataset comprised deeply sampled blood TCRbeta repertoires from subjects exposed to, actively infected with, or recovered from COVID-19. The prospective study material was composed of cDNA or gDNA derived from T cells, B-cell-depleted T cells, or PBMCs.

Results and caveats for the whole study, not just this receptor: The quantity of clinical and demographic metadata differed by source and by participant and was supplied without curation.

The CDR3 holds 16 amino acids from the cysteine to the phenylalanine. Of the read, only the CDR3 DNA is kept; its 48 bases are in frame from base 1. From the germline V gene, CDR1 is LGHNA and CDR2 is YNFKEQ. Here V drops 0 bases and J drops 12 bases, and the junction holds 12 bases not matched to any gene. This clone occurred a few times. What this receptor recognizes is not known. No quality values exist for individual bases; no much larger clone is one base distant. The immunoSEQ Assay, a bias-controlled multiplex PCR, was used to amplify TCRbeta CDR3 regions from genomic DNA. In the original analysis: The number of nucleated cells in each sample was estimated by amplification of reference gene primers within the assay. To quantify the absolute abundance of each unique TCRbeta CDR3 rearrangement, sequence reads were collapsed and filtered. Productive Simpson clonality was computed per sample as the square root of Simpson's diversity index over productive rearrangements. This immuneACCESS table, as held by TCRdb, lists in-frame sequences with V and J called but not all clones. Of the missing ones, under half trace to an unresolved V gene in checked studies; the others have no known cause. V and J calls and clone size are copied from that table; D and trimming were computed from the DNA. For this sample there are roughly 190,000 clones; about 86% appear just once. The ten most abundant clones make up roughly 24% of the sample.

Participants in the prospective study were enrolled through a virtual design, were aged about 18 to 90 years, and lived in some 24 United States geographic areas. In the prospective study, cohorts were assigned on the basis of participant-reported clinical history obtained from a screening survey and a study questionnaire. In the prospective study, whole blood, serum and a nasopharyngeal or oropharyngeal swab were collected from each participant by mobile phlebotomists. Additional blood draws and questionnaires over a 2-month period could optionally be provided by prospective study participants. Before DNA extraction, blood samples from the prospective study were shipped at room temperature or frozen.

Sequencing was carried out using PBMCs or T cells enriched from blood (not recorded which). This receptor was identified in a woman aged 40 to 55 in a cohort exposed to, infected with or recovered from COVID-19 (not recorded which). Here the chain combines TRBV4-2 and TRBJ2-1; the central 9 bases match TRBD2. The bases are TGTGCCAGCAGCCAAGATGGGGCGGGAGGGCCGTCCGGGCAGTTCTTC. Its product reads: CASSQDGAGGPSGQFF.